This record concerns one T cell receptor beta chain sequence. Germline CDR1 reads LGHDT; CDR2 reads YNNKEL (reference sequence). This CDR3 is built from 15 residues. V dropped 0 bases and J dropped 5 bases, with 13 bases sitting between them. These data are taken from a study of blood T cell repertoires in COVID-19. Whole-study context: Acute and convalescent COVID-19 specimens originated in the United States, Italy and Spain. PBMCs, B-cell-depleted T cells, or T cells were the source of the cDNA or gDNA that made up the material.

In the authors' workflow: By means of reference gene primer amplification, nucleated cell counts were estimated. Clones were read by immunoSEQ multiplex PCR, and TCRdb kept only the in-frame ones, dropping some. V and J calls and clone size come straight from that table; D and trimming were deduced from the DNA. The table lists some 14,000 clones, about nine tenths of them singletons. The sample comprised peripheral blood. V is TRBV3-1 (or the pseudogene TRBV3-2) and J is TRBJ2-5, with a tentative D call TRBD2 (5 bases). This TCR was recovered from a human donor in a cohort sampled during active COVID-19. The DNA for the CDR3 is TGTGCCAGCAGCCAAGACCTCATCCGCGGGGAGACCCAGTACTTC. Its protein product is CASSQDLIRGETQYF.